This TCR beta chain appears in the sequencing data of a study of siplizumab effects on memory and regulatory T cells. General study findings and limits: Suppressive capability of dividing Tregs from siplizumab cultures went unverified. Of the proliferating CD4+ or CD8+ clones, roughly 80-96% lacked a naive or memory phenotype that could be assigned.

As for this clone: Its antigen is not known.

Clones were sequenced by immunoSEQ multiplex PCR, and TCRdb holds only the in-frame ones, with some missing. The table has around 77,000 clones, under 95% seen once; the top ten hold over 25%. The CDR3 length is 16 residues. Germline lookup yields CDR1 MNHEY and CDR2 SVGAGI. With 4 bases clipped from V and 1 base from J, the junction kept 7 bases outside the gene matches. The chain uses TRBV6-5 and TRBJ1-5; 7 bases agree with TRBD1. The clonotype comes from a human donor in good health. The sequenced sample was CD8+ T cells sorted from blood. CDR3 DNA sequence: TGTGCCAGCAGTTTCGACAGGGACGGAAGCAATCAGCCCCAGCATTTT. This encodes CASSFDRDGSNQPQHF.